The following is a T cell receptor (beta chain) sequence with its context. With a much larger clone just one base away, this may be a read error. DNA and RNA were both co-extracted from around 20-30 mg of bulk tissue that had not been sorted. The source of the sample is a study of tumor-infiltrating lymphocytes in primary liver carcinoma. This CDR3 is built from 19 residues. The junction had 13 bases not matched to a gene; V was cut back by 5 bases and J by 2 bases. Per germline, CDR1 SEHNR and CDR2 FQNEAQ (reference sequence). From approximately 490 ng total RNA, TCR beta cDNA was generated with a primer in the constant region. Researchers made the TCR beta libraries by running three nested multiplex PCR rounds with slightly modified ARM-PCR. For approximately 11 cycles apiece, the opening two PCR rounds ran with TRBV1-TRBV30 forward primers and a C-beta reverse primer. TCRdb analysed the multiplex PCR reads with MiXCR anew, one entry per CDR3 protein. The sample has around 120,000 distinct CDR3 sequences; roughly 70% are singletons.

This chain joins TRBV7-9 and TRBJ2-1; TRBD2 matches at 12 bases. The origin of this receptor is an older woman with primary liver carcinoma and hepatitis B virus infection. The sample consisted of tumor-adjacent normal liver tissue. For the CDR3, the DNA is TGTGCCAGCAGCCCATCGACACTAGCGGGAGGTGTAGCCTACAATGAGCAGTTCTTC. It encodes CASSPSTLAGGVAYNEQFF.